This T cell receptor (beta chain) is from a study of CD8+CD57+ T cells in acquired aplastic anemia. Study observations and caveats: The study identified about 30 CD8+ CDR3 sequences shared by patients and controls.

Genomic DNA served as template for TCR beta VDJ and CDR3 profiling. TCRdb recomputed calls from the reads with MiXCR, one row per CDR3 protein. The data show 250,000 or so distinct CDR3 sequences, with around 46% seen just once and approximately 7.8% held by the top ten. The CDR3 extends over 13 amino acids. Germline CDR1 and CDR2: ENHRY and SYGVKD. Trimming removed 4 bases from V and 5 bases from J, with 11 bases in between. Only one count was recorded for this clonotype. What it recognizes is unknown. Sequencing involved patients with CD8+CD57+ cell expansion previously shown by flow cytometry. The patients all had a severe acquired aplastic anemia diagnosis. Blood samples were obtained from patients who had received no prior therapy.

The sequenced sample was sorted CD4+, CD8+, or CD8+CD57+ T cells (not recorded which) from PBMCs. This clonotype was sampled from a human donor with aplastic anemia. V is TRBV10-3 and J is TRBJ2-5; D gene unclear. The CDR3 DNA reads TGTGCCATCAGTGCAACCCCCGGGGAGACCCAGTACTTC. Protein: CAISATPGETQYF.